Below, 23 T cell receptor beta chains from the same sample are listed, as sequenced in a study of metastatic and nonmetastatic thyroid tumors. Through MiXCR, TCRdb re-clonotyped the PCR reads. There are fewer than 20,000 clones in the sample; around 30% occur only once, and about a sixth lies in the top ten. Prior to thyroid surgery, none of the patients had received any treatment. The source material was tumor tissue. The receptors come from a female donor with papillary thyroid cancer or a benign thyroid nodule (not recorded which). Some clones in this sample may be carry-over from other donors' samples.

This clone is termed medium-sized. The chain links TRBV4-1 to TRBJ1-2, with 7 bases fitting TRBD1. In germline, CDR1 is MGHRA, CDR2 YSYEKL. J was trimmed by 4 bases and V by 3 bases; bases with no gene match: 14. The CDR3 runs 17 residues. CDR3 bases: TGCGCCAGCAGCCAGGAAGGGTTCCAACAGGGGATCTATGGCTACACCTTC. Protein sequence: CASSQEGFQQGIYGYTF.

This clone was recorded a few times. The rearrangement links TRBV4-2 to TRBJ1-6; TRBD1 is a possible D gene (5 bases). Per germline, CDR1 LGHNA and CDR2 YNFKEQ. The V end lost 3 bases, the J end lost 7 bases, and 16 bases lay between the germline ends. The CDR3 has 16 residues. CDR3 amino acids: CASSQEVQGVNSPLHF. DNA of the CDR3: TGTGCCAGCAGCCAGGAGGTCCAGGGAGTCAATTCACCCCTCCACTTT.

The rearrangement links TRBV20-1 to TRBJ2-3; perhaps TRBD2 as D (6 bases). Trimming stripped 6 bases from V and 6 bases from J, with 16 bases between. Germline CDR1 and CDR2: DFQATT and SNEGSKA (reference sequence). This CDR3 comprises 13 residues. CDR3 amino acids: CSAIAGGWDTQYF. The CDR3 DNA is TGCAGTGCCATCGCTGGGGGGTGGGATACGCAGTATTTT.

This clone occurred many times. The rearrangement uses TRBV7-9 and TRBJ2-1; a possible D gene is TRBD2 (5 bases). Germline V CDR1 and CDR2: SEHNR, FQNEAQ (reference sequence). CDR3 length equals 15 residues. V was trimmed by 6 bases and J by 0 bases, leaving 12 bases between them. Here the CDR3 reads CASRSGRSSYNEQFF. The DNA for the CDR3 is TGTGCCAGCAGGAGCGGACGCAGCTCCTACAATGAGCAGTTCTTC.

This clone was found a few times. The genes are TRBV7-6 and TRBJ2-1; D may correspond to TRBD1 or TRBD2 (5 bases each). Germline-derived CDR1 and CDR2 are SGHVS and FNYEAQ. CDR3 length equals 19 residues. V shed 4 bases and J shed 1 base, with 23 bases lying between them. This chain's CDR3 is CASSSCLGAIGESYNEQFF. CDR3 coding DNA: TGTGCCAGCAGCTCCTGCCTCGGGGCTATTGGAGAATCCTACAATGAGCAGTTCTTC.

Of note for this clone: This may be a read error, as it is one base from a much larger clone. This chain joins TRBV28 and TRBJ1-2; 10 bases match TRBD1. Germline CDR1 MDHEN, CDR2 SYDVKM. There are 14 residues in the CDR3. The V segment lost 6 bases and the J segment 9 bases; nucleotides outside the gene matches: 10. The CDR3 is CASSSGQGRKCYTF. The CDR3 region has the DNA TGTGCCAGCAGCTCGGGACAGGGGAGAAAATGCTACACCTTC.

In its sample, this clone was seen a few times. The V call is TRBV11-2, the J call TRBJ2-1, with D possibly TRBD2 on 5 matching bases. Trimming took 2 bases from V and 5 from J, leaving 7 bases between them. This CDR3 comprises 13 residues. Germline V lookup: CDR1 SGHAT, CDR2 FQNNGV. The CDR3 loop is CASSLLLDNEQFF. CDR3 nucleotide sequence: TGTGCCAGCAGCTTATTACTAGACAATGAGCAGTTCTTC. The whole variable domain, filled in from reference TRBV11-2 and TRBJ2-1, reads EAGVAQSPRYKIIEKRQSVAFWCNPISGHATLYWYQQILGQGPKLLIQFQNNGVVDDSQLPKDRFSAERLKGVDSTLKIQPAKLEDSAVYLCASSLLLDNEQFFGPGTRLTVL.

The chain has TRBV5-1 and TRBJ2-1; D gene uncertain. The CDR3 length is 15 residues. V lost 4 bases, J lost 4 bases, and 15 bases lay in between. The germline V gene encodes CDR1 SGHRS and CDR2 YFSETQ. CDR3 loop: CASSPGGSWYNEQFF. Written as DNA, the CDR3 is TGCGCCAGCAGCCCCGGCGGTAGTTGGTACAATGAGCAGTTCTTC.

The chain joins TRBV5-1 to TRBJ1-1; 7 bases fit TRBD1. Germline V gives CDR1 SGHRS, CDR2 YFSETQ. The V segment lost 0 bases and the J segment 7 bases; nucleotides outside the gene matches: 3. CDR3 length equals 13 residues. CDR3 protein: CASSLDGQVEAFF. The CDR3 DNA sequence: TGCGCCAGCAGCTTGGATGGACAGGTTGAAGCTTTCTTT.

The genes are TRBV2 and TRBJ2-1, with unresolved D. Germline V CDR1 and CDR2: SNHLY, FYNNEI. The length of the CDR3 is 16 residues. Trimming stripped 0 bases from V and 0 bases from J, with 9 bases between. The CDR3 bases are TGTGCCAGCAGTGAAGCCGAGCCTAGCTCCTACAATGAGCAGTTCTTC. Protein product: CASSEAEPSSYNEQFF.

By its share, this clone is medium-sized. The sample contains more than one DNA sequence encoding this CDR3. V usage is TRBV12-3 or TRBV12-4 and J usage is TRBJ1-2, with 7 bases lining up with TRBD1. CDR3 length: 13 amino acids. Trimming removed 4 bases from V and 5 bases from J; junction bases left unmatched: 4. This CDR3 is CASSWDRVYGYTF. The CDR3 DNA sequence: TGTGCCAGCAGTTGGGACAGAGTATATGGCTACACCTTC.

The chain links TRBV19 to TRBJ1-1; TRBD1 matches at 9 bases. V shed 5 bases, J shed 5 bases, and the junction held 6 bases outside the gene matches. Per germline, CDR1 LNHDA and CDR2 SQIVND (reference sequence). The CDR3 consists of 14 residues. The CDR3 loop is CASSPGQGWTEAFF. The DNA for the CDR3 is TGTGCCAGTAGTCCCGGACAGGGGTGGACTGAAGCTTTCTTT. The whole variable domain, filled in from reference TRBV19 and TRBJ1-1, reads DGGITQSPKYLFRKEGQNVTLSCEQNLNHDAMYWYRQDPGQGLRLIYYSQIVNDFQKGDIAEGYSVSREKKESFPLTVTSAQKNPTAFYLCASSPGQGWTEAFFGQGTRLTVV.

This rearrangement joins TRBV20-1 to TRBJ2-7, with 9 bases matching TRBD1. Germline trimming cut 5 bases from V and 2 bases from J; bases unmatched to any gene: 1. This CDR3 has 12 amino acids. The germline V gene has CDR1 DFQATT and CDR2 SNEGSKA (reference sequence). The CDR3 DNA follows: TGCAGTGCTCGGGACAGGGCCTACGAGCAGTACTTC. It is translated as CSARDRAYEQYF.

The chain employs TRBV20-1 and TRBJ1-3; 7 bases line up with TRBD1. There are 15 residues in the CDR3. Germline lookup yields CDR1 DFQATT and CDR2 SNEGSKA (reference sequence). Trimming cost V 5 bases and J 0 bases; bases outside gene matches: 7. The CDR3 sequence is CSAPDRAYSGNTIYF. DNA for the CDR3: TGCAGTGCTCCTGACAGGGCCTACTCTGGAAACACCATATATTTT.

The J gene is TRBJ1-6, the V gene TRBV7-2; possibly TRBD1 for D (5 bases). The length of the CDR3 is 13 residues. Per the germline V gene, CDR1 is SGHTA and CDR2 is FQGNSA. With 2 bases removed from V and 11 bases from J, the gap between germline ends came to 10 bases. CDR3 bases: TGTGCCAGCAGCTTACGACAGAACCCACCCCTCCACTTT. Translating gives CASSLRQNPPLHF.

This clone came up a few times. The chain recombines TRBV3-1 with TRBJ1-3; D is perhaps TRBD1 (5 bases). In germline, CDR1 is LGHDT, CDR2 YNNKEL (reference sequence). The CDR3 runs to 15 residues. Deletions cut 1 base from V and 1 base from J, with 8 bases between. The CDR3 nucleotides read TGTGCCAGCAGCCAAGGAACAGGTTCTGGAAACACCATATATTTT. Amino acid sequence: CASSQGTGSGNTIYF.

This clone rates as medium-sized. This CDR3 reads CASSQVQGGGYTF. The CDR3 coding sequence is TGTGCCAGCAGCCAAGTGCAGGGAGGTGGCTACACCTTC. The rearrangement joins TRBV3-1 to TRBJ1-2; D may be TRBD1 (5 bases). This CDR3 region has 13 residues. Deletions cut 1 base from V and 7 bases from J, with 10 bases between. Germline values: CDR1 LGHDT, CDR2 YNNKEL (reference sequence).

This clone was seen a handful of times. At one of its ends the junction is not consistent with the germline gene, which may arise from a read error. The rearrangement links TRBV28 to TRBJ2-7; a possible D gene is TRBD1 (6 bases). This CDR3 spans 12 amino acids. CDR1 is MDHEN, CDR2 SYDVKM, per germline. The CDR3 region is CASRDINYEKYF. CDR3 in DNA: TGTGCCAGCCGGGACATTAACTACGAGAAGTACTTC. The full variable domain, in which reference TRBV28 and TRBJ2-7 provide the parts outside the CDR3, is DVKVTQSSRYLVKRTGEKVFLECVQDMDHENMFWYRQDPGLGLRLIYFSYDVKMKEKGDIPEGYSVSREKKERFSLILESASTNQTSMYLCASRDINYEKYFGPGTRLTVT.

The chain employs TRBV5-1 and TRBJ1-2; unclear D gene. Germline V gene lookup returns CDR1 SGHRS and CDR2 YFSETQ. The V gene lost 5 bases and the J gene lost 5 bases, with 13 bases spanning the gap. The CDR3 spans 13 residues. CDR3: CASSDRATYGYTF. The CDR3 region has the DNA TGCGCCAGCAGTGATCGGGCTACTTATGGCTACACCTTC.

The rearrangement uses TRBV5-4 and TRBJ1-1; 8 positions agree with TRBD1. The germline gives CDR1 SGHNT, CDR2 YYREEE (reference sequence). V lost 4 bases and J lost 5; bases outside the gene matches: 7. This CDR3 has 14 amino acids. The CDR3 reads CASSRDRLGTEAFF. DNA of the CDR3: TGTGCCAGCAGCCGGGACAGGTTGGGGACTGAAGCTTTCTTT.

Within the sample, this clone is medium-sized. This chain connects TRBV12-3 or TRBV12-4 to TRBJ2-5, with TRBD2 matching over 7 bases. This CDR3 has 14 residues. Trimming at V came to 5 bases and at J to 4 bases, leaving 7 bases not matched to a gene. The CDR3 region is CASSTYTGGETQYF. CDR3 coding DNA: TGTGCCAGCAGTACGTATACGGGAGGAGAGACCCAGTACTTC.

At least ten counts were recorded for this clone. This same CDR3 is encoded by further DNA sequences in the sample. V gene TRBV4-1 combines with J gene TRBJ2-7; unclear D gene. This CDR3 comprises 13 residues. In germline, CDR1 is MGHRA, CDR2 YSYEKL. V lost 0 bases, J lost 6 bases, and 9 bases lay in between. CDR3 coding DNA: TGCGCCAGCAGCCAAGATCCAGGCTTCGAGCAGTACTTC. Translated, it gives CASSQDPGFEQYF.

Within the sample, this clone is medium-sized. CDR3 in amino acids: CASSYGTPSYNEQFF. The CDR3, as DNA: TGTGCCAGCAGTTACGGGACTCCCAGTTACAATGAGCAGTTCTTC. The V and J genes are TRBV28 and TRBJ2-1; D might be TRBD2 (6 bases). The CDR3 totals 15 residues. Germline V gene lookup returns CDR1 MDHEN and CDR2 SYDVKM. The ends were cut back, 4 bases at V and 4 bases at J, with 14 bases in the middle.